The 5 T cell receptor beta chains below come from one sample, sequenced in a study of CD4 T cells in relation to SARS-CoV-2 and coronaviruses. Using immunoSEQ multiplex PCR, the repertoire was profiled, and TCRdb retains in-frame clones only, with some absent. The sample holds 65,000 or so clones, about 87% seen once. Before the COVID-19 pandemic, during about 2011-2019, CD4+ T cells were taken from unexposed donors. The sample taken for sequencing was memory CD4+ T cells from PBMCs. The origin of the receptors is a human donor in good health.

The rearrangement joins TRBV2 to TRBJ2-5; 9 nucleotides agree with TRBD2. The V and J ends lost 1 base and 5 bases, in that order; junction bases with no gene match: 5. This CDR3 has 15 amino acids. Germline V gives CDR1 SNHLY, CDR2 FYNNEI. The CDR3 nucleotides are TGTGCCAGCAGTGAAGTATTTAGCGGGAGTGAGACCCAGTACTTC. It translates to CASSEVFSGSETQYF.

The V gene is TRBV4-3, the J gene TRBJ2-5, with D possibly being TRBD1 or TRBD2 (5 bases each). V lost 0 bases to trimming and J lost 9 bases, with 14 bases between them. Per the germline V gene, CDR1 is LGHNA and CDR2 is YSLEER. This CDR3 comprises 14 residues. CDR3 residues: CASSQEPGIGAQYF. CDR3 in DNA: TGCGCCAGCAGCCAAGAACCAGGGATCGGGGCCCAGTACTTC.

The J gene is TRBJ2-7, the V gene TRBV28; D perhaps matches TRBD2 (6 bases). Trimming removed 6 bases from V and 6 bases from J, with 12 bases in between. The CDR3 totals 12 residues. In germline, CDR1 is MDHEN, CDR2 SYDVKM. In DNA, the CDR3 is TGTGCCAGCAGGACCGCGGGGCTCGAGCAGTACTTC. Protein product: CASRTAGLEQYF.

The genes are TRBV5-1 and TRBJ1-1; tentatively, D is TRBD1 (6 bases). V was trimmed by 6 bases and J by 5 bases, leaving 23 bases between them. Germline values: CDR1 SGHRS, CDR2 YFSETQ. CDR3 length: 16 residues. CDR3 sequence: CASTLWGGGSGTEAFF. The DNA for the CDR3 is TGCGCCAGCACCCTTTGGGGCGGGGGCTCAGGGACTGAAGCTTTCTTT.

This rearrangement joins TRBV5-6 to TRBJ2-5, with 7 bases that match TRBD1. The germline V gene encodes CDR1 SGHDT and CDR2 YYEEEE. V lost 4 bases, J lost 1 base, and 13 bases stayed unmatched. CDR3 size: 17 residues. In DNA form, the CDR3 reads TGTGCCAGCAGCCGGGGTCCGGGACAGACATTCCAAGAGACCCAGTACTTC. Translated, it gives CASSRGPGQTFQETQYF.